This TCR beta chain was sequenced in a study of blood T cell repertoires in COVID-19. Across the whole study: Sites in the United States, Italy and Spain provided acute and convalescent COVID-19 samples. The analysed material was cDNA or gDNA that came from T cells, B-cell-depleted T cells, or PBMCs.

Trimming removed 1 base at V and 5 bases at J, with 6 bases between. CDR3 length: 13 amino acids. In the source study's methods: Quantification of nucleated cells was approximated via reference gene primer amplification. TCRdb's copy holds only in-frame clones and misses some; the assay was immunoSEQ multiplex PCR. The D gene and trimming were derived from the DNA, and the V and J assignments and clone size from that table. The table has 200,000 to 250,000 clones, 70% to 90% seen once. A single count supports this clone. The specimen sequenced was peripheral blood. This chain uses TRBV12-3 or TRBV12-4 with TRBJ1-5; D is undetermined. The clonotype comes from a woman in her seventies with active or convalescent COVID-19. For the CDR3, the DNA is TGTGCCAGCAGTTTAGGCGCGGATCAGCCCCAGCATTTT. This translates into CASSLGADQPQHF.